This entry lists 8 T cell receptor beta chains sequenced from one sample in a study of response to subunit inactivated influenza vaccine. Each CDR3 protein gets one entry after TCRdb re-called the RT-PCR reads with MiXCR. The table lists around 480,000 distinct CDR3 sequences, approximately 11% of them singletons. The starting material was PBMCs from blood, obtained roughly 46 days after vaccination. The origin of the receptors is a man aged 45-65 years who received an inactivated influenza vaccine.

CDR3 DNA: TGTGCCAGCTCACAAATATTGGGACAGCAAGAGACCCAGTACTTC. This encodes CASSQILGQQETQYF. The V call is TRBV18, the J call TRBJ2-5; the match to TRBD1 covers 7 bases. CDR1 is KGHSH, CDR2 LQKENI, per germline. The CDR3 length is 15 residues. V lost 4 bases and J lost 2; bases outside the gene matches: 7. Combining the CDR3 with reference TRBV18 and TRBJ2-5 gives the whole variable domain NAGVMQNPRHLVRRRGQEARLRCSPMKGHSHVYWYRQLPEEGLKFMVYLQKENIIDESGMPKERFSAEFPKEGPSILRIQQVVRGDSAAYFCASSQILGQQETQYFGPGTRLLVL.

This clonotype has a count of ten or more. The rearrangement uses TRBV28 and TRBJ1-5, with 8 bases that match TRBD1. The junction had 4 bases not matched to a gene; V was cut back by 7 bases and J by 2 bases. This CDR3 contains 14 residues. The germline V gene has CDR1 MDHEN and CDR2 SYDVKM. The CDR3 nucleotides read TGTGCCAGCACTTCGACAGGGGGCAATCAGCCCCAGCATTTT. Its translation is CASTSTGGNQPQHF.

This CDR3 reads CAISEPQGRWGLSTGELFF. CDR3 coding DNA: TGTGCCATCAGTGAGCCACAGGGTCGATGGGGGCTGAGCACCGGGGAGCTGTTTTTT. J is TRBJ2-2 and V is TRBV10-3, with D possibly TRBD1 on 6 matching bases. Germline V CDR1 and CDR2: ENHRY, SYGVKD. V was cut by 2 bases and J by 4 bases, with 23 bases left in between. This CDR3 region has 19 residues.

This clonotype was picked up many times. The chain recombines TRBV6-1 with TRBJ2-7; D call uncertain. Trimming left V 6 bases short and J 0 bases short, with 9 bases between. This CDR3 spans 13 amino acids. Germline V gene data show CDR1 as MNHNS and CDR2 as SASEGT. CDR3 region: CASRRHISYEQYF. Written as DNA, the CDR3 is TGTGCCAGCAGGAGACATATCTCCTACGAGCAGTACTTC.

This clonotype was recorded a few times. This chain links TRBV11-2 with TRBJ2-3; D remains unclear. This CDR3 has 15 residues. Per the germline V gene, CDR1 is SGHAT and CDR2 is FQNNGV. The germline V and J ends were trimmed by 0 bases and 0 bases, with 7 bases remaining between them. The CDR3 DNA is TGTGCCAGCAGCTTAGACGGGCACAGCACAGATACGCAGTATTTT. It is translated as CASSLDGHSTDTQYF.

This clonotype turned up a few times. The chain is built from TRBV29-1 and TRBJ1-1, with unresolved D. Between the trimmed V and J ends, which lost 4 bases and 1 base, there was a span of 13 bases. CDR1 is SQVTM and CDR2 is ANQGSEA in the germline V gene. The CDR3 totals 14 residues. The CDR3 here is CSVVLGFKNTEAFF. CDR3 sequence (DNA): TGCAGCGTTGTATTAGGATTCAAGAACACTGAAGCTTTCTTT. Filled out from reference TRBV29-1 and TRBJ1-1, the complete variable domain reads SAVISQKPSRDICQRGTSLTIQCQVDSQVTMMFWYRQQPGQSLTLIATANQGSEATYESGFVIDKFPISRPNLTFSTLTVSNMSPEDSSIYLCSVVLGFKNTEAFFGQGTRLTVV.

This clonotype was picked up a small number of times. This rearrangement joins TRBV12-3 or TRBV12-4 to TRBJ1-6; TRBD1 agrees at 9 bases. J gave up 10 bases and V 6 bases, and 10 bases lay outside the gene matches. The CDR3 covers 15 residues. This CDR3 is CASSPDTGGRSPLHF. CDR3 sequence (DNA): TGTGCCAGCAGCCCTGATACAGGGGGCAGATCACCCCTCCACTTT.

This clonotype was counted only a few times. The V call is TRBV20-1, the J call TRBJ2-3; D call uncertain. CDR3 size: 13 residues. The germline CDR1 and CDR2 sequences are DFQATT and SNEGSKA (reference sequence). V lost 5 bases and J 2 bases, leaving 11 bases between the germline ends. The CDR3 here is CSAPDSVTDTQYF. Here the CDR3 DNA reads TGCAGTGCTCCCGACTCCGTCACAGATACGCAGTATTTT.